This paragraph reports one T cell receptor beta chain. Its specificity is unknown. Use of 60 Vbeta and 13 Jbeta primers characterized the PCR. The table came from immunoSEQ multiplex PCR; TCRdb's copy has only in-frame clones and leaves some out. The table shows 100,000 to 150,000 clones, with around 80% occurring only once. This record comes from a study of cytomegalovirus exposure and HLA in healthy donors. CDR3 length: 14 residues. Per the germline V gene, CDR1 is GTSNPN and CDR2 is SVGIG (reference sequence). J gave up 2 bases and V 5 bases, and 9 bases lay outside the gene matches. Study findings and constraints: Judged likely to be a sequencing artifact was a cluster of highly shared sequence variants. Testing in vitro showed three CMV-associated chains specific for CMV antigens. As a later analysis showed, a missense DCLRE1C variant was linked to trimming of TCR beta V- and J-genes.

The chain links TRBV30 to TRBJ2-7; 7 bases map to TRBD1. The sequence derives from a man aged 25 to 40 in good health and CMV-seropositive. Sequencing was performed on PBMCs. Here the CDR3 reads CAWSGQADPYEQYF. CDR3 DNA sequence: TGTGCCTGGTCCGGACAGGCCGACCCCTACGAGCAGTACTTC.